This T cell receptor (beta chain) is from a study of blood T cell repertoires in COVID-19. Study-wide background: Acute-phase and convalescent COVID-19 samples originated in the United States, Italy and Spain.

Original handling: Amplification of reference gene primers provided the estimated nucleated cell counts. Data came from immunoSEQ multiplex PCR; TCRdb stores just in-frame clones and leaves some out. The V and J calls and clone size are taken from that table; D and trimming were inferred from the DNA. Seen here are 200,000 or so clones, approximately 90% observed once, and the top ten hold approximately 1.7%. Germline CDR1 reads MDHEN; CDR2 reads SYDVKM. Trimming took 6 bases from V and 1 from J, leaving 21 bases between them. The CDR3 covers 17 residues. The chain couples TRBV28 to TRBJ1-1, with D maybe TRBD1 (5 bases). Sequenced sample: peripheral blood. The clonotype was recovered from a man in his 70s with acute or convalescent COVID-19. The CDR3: CASSPGVEWVKNTEAFF. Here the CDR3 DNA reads TGTGCCAGCAGCCCGGGGGTGGAATGGGTCAAGAACACTGAAGCTTTCTTT.